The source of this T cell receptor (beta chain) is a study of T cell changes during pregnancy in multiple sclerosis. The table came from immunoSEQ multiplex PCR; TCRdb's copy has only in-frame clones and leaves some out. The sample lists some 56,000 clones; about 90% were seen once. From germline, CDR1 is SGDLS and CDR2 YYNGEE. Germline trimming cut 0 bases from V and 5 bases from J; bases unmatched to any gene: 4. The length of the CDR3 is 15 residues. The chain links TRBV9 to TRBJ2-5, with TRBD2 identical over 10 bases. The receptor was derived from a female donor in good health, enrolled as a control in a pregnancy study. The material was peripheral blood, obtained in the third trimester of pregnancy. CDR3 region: CASSVDSGGRETQYF. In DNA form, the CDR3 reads TGTGCCAGCAGCGTAGATAGCGGGGGGAGGGAGACCCAGTACTTC.